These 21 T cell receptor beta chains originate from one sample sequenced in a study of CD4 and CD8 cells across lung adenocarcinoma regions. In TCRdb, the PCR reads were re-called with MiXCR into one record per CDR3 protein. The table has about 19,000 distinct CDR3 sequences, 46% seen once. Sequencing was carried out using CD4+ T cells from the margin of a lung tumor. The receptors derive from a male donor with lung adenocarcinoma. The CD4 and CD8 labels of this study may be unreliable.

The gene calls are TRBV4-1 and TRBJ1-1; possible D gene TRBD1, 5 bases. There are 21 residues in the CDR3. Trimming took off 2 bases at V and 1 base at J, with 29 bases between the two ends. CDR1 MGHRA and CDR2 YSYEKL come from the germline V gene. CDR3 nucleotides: TGCGCCAGCAGCCAAAAGGGACGAAAGGGGTCGGAGTCCGGGGCGAACACTGAAGCTTTCTTT. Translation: CASSQKGRKGSESGANTEAFF.

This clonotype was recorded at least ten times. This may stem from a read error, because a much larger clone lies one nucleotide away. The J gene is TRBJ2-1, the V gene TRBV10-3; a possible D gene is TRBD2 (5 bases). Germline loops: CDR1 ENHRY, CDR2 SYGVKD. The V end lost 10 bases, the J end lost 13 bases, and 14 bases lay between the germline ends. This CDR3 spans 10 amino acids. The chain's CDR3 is CATLGETQFF. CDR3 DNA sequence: TGTGCCACCCTTGGGGAGACCCAGTTCTTC.

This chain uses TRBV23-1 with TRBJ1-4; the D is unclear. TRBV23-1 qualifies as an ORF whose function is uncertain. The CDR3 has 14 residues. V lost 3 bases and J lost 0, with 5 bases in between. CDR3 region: CASSQEPTNEKLFF. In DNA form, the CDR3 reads TGCGCCAGCAGTCAGGAACCAACTAATGAAAAACTGTTTTTT.

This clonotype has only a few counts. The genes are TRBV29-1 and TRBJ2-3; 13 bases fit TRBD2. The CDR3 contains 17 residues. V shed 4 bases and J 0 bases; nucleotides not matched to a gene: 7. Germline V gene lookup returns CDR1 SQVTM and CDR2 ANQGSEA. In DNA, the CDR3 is TGCAGCGTTGGCGGGAGACTAGCGGGGGGTAGCACAGATACGCAGTATTTT. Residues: CSVGGRLAGGSTDTQYF.

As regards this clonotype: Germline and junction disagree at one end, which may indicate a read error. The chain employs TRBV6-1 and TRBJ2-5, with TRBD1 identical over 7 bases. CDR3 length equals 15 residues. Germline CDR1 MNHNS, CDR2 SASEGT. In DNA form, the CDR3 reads TGTGCCAGGGGGGAAGGGGGCCGTGGCCAAGATACCCAGTACTTC. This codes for CARGEGGRGQDTQYF.

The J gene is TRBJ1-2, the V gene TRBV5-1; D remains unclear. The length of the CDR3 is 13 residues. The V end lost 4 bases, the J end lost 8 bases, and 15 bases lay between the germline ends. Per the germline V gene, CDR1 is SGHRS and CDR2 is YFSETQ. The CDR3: CASSESPYRGYTF. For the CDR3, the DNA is TGCGCCAGCAGCGAATCGCCGTATCGGGGCTACACCTTC.

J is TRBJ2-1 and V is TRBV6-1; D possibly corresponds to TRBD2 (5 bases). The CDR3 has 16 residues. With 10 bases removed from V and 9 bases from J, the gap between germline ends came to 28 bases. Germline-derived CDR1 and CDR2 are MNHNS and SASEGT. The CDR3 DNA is TGTGCCACCGCGGTCCGATCACCCGGGGAACCTGGTGAGCAGTTCTTC. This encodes CATAVRSPGEPGEQFF.

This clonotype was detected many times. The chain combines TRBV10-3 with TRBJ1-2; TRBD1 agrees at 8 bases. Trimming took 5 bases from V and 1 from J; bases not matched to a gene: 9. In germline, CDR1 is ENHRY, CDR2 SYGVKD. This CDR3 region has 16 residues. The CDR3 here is CAISTDREAINYGYTF. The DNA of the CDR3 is TGTGCCATCAGTACGGACAGGGAGGCTATTAACTATGGCTACACCTTC.

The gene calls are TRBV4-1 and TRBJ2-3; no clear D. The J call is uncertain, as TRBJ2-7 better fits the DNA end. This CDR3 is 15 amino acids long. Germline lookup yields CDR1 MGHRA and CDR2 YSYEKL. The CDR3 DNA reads TGCGCCAGGGGCCAAGAGGACCGTGACCCAGAGACGCAGTACTTC. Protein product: CARGQEDRDPETQYF.

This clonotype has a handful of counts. The DNA for the CDR3 is TGTGCCAGCAGTGAAGCGGGGACAGCTCCCTACGAGCAGTACTTC. Translation gives CASSEAGTAPYEQYF. The chain couples TRBV6-1 to TRBJ2-1; TRBD1 agrees at 7 bases. Matching the DNA end better, TRBJ2-7 makes the J call doubtful. This CDR3 comprises 15 residues. Germline assignment: CDR1 MNHNS and CDR2 SASEGT.

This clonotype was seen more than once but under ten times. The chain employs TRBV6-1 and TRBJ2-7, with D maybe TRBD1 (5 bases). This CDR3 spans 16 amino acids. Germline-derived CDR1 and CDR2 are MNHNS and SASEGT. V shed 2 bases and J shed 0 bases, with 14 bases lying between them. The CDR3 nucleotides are TGTGCCAGCAGTGAACCAGGGCTAAGCCACTCCTACGAGCAGTACTTC. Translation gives CASSEPGLSHSYEQYF.

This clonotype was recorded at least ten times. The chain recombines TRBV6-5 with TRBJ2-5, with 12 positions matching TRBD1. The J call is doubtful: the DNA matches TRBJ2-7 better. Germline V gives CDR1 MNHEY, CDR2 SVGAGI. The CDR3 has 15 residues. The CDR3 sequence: CASSWGTGGFDEQYF. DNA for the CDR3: TGTGCCAGCAGTTGGGGGACAGGGGGCTTCGACGAGCAGTACTTC.

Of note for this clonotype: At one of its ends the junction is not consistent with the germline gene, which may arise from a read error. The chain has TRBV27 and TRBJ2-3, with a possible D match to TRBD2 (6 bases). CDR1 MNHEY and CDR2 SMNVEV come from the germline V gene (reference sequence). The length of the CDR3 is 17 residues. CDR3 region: CASSAGRLASGTDTQYF. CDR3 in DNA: TGTGCCAGCAGTGCGGGGCGCCTGGCCTCTGGCACAGATACCCAGTATTTT.

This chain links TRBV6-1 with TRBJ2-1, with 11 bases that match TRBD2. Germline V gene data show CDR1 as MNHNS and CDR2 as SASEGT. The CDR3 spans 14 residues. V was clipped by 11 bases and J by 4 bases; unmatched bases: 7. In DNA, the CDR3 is TGTGCCGCTTCGGGACTAGCGGTTTACAATGAGCAGTTCTTC. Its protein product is CAASGLAVYNEQFF.

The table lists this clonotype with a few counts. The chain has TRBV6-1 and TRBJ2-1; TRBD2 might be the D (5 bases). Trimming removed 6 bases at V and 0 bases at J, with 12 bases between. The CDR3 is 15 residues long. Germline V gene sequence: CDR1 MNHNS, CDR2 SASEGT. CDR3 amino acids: CASRPRGSSYNEQFF. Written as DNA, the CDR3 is TGTGCCAGCAGACCGAGAGGGAGCTCCTACAATGAGCAGTTCTTC.

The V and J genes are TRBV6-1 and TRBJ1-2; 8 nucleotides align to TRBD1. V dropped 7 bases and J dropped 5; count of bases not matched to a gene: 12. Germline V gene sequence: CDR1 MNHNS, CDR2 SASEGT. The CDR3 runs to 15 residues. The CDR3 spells CASIAVRTGNYGYTF. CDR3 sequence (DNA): TGTGCCAGCATCGCCGTTAGGACAGGGAATTATGGCTACACCTTC.

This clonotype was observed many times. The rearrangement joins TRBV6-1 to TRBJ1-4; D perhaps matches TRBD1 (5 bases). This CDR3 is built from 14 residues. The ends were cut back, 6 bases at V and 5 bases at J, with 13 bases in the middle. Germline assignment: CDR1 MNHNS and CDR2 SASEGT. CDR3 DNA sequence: TGTGCCAGCAGCGAGGGACTCTCCAATGAAAAACTGTTTTTT. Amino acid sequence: CASSEGLSNEKLFF.

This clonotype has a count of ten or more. The CDR3 here is CASSLGGTGQQPQHF. The CDR3 DNA sequence: TGTGCCAGCAGCTTAGGAGGGACAGGTCAACAGCCCCAGCATTTT. The chain employs TRBV7-2 and TRBJ1-5; 8 positions match TRBD1. CDR1 is SGHTA and CDR2 is FQGNSA in the germline V gene. V lost 1 base and J lost 7; bases outside the gene matches: 6. This CDR3 is 15 amino acids long.

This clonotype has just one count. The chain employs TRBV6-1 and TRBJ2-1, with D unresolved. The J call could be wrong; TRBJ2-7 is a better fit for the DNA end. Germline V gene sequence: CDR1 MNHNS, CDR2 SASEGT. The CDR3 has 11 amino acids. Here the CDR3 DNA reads TGTGCCAGCACGAGATTCTACGAGCAGTACTTC. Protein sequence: CASTRFYEQYF.

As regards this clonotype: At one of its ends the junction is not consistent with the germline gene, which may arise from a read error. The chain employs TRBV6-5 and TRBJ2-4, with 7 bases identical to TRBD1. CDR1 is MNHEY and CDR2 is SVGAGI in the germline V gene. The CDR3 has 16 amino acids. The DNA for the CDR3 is TGTGCCAGCAGTTACCAGGGGGTGAGGGGCAAAAATATGCAGTATTTC. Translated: CASSYQGVRGKNMQYF.

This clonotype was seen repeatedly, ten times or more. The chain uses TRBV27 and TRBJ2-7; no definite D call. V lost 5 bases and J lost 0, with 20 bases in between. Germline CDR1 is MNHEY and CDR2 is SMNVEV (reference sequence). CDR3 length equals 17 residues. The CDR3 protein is CASSPRPPYQSSYEQYF. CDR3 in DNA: TGTGCCAGCAGTCCCAGGCCCCCGTACCAAAGCTCCTACGAGCAGTACTTC.